A selection of T cell receptor beta chains follows, all from one sample in a study of blood T cell repertoires in COVID-19. Using immunoSEQ multiplex PCR, the repertoire was profiled, and TCRdb retains in-frame clones only, with some absent. The sample has roughly 120,000 clones; around 85% are singletons. The sequenced sample consisted of peripheral blood. The receptor set was obtained from a human donor in a cohort sampled during active COVID-19. CDR3s include the opening cysteine and the closing phenylalanine or tryptophan. The D gene is left open where the match is weak. Expanded clones are given a class, and other clones once, few, many or no size at all.

cdr3_aa,cdr3_nt,clone_size,cdr3_length,j_call,d_call,v_call
CASSLFTGALGYTF,TGTGCCAGCAGCTTGTTCACAGGGGCGCTTGGCTACACCTTC,.,14,TRBJ1-2,TRBD1,TRBV5-5
CASSRDRANTEAFF,TGTGCCAGCTCCCGGGACAGGGCTAACACTGAAGCTTTCTTT,.,14,TRBJ1-1,TRBD1,TRBV19
CASTYVRFYNEQFF,TGCGCCAGCACCTATGTGCGGTTCTACAATGAGCAGTTCTTC,.,14,TRBJ2-1,.,TRBV5-1
CASRMDYSGTYEQYF,TGTGCCAGCAGAATGGACTACTCCGGAACTTACGAGCAGTACTTC,.,15,TRBJ2-7,.,TRBV6-5
CATTGSSYEQYF,TGTGCCACCACAGGGTCGTCCTACGAGCAGTACTTC,.,12,TRBJ2-7,.,TRBV6-5
CASSQGESGLPLHF,TGTGCCAGCAGCCAAGGGGAGAGCGGCCTGCCCCTCCACTTT,.,14,TRBJ1-6,.,TRBV3-1/TRBV3-2
CASSVRDRAVDTIYF,TGTGCCAGCAGCGTCCGGGACAGGGCGGTGGACACCATATATTTT,once,15,TRBJ1-3,TRBD1,TRBV9
CASSLDGGFIYNEQFF,TGTGCCAGCAGCTTAGACGGGGGGTTTATTTACAATGAGCAGTTCTTC,.,16,TRBJ2-1,TRBD2,TRBV7-8
CASTRDRGGNEQFF,TGTGCCAGTACCCGGGACAGGGGGGGCAATGAGCAGTTCTTC,.,14,TRBJ2-1,TRBD1,TRBV19
CATSDPGQGKNTGELFF,TGTGCCACCAGTGATCCGGGACAGGGGAAAAACACCGGGGAGCTGTTTTTT,.,17,TRBJ2-2,TRBD1,TRBV24-1
CASSSNAGGSDEQYF,TGTGCCAGCAGCTCGAATGCCGGGGGATCCGACGAGCAGTACTTC,.,15,TRBJ2-7,.,TRBV9
CASSLDRYQETQYF,TGTGCCAGCAGCTTAGACCGGTACCAAGAGACCCAGTACTTC,.,14,TRBJ2-5,.,TRBV7-2
CASSPRSGGDNEQYF,TGCGCCAGCAGCCCCCGGAGCGGGGGGGACAACGAGCAGTACTTC,.,15,TRBJ2-7,TRBD2,TRBV5-1
CASSGLNYGYTF,TGTGCCAGCAGCGGCCTTAACTATGGCTACACCTTC,.,12,TRBJ1-2,.,TRBV5-5
CASSLLGQGNYGYTF,TGTGCCAGCAGCTTACTCGGACAGGGTAACTATGGCTACACCTTC,.,15,TRBJ1-2,TRBD1,TRBV7-8
CASSVSGAQLGEQFF,TGTGCCAGCAGCGTCTCGGGAGCCCAACTTGGTGAGCAGTTCTTC,.,15,TRBJ2-1,.,TRBV9
CASSVSGQGSGNTIYF,TGTGCCAGCAGCGTGTCGGGACAGGGAAGTGGAAACACCATATATTTT,.,16,TRBJ1-3,TRBD1,TRBV9
CASSQKQGDEQFF,TGTGCCAGCTCACAGAAACAGGGAGATGAGCAGTTCTTC,once,13,TRBJ2-1,.,TRBV18
CASSLRTGGYGYTF,TGTGCCAGCAGCCTACGGACAGGGGGGTATGGCTACACCTTC,.,14,TRBJ1-2,TRBD1,TRBV6-6
CASSPLQSLGNTIYF,TGTGCCAGCTCACCATTACAGTCCTTGGGAAACACCATATATTTT,.,15,TRBJ1-3,.,TRBV18
CASSPGLSSYEQYF,TGCGCCAGCAGCCCGGGACTAAGCTCCTACGAGCAGTACTTC,few,14,TRBJ2-7,TRBD2,TRBV4-1
CATSRDQGTYEQYF,TGTGCCACCAGCAGAGATCAGGGAACCTACGAGCAGTACTTC,.,14,TRBJ2-7,.,TRBV15
CASSLIRQSNTEAFF,TGTGCCAGCAGCTTAATCAGACAGTCTAACACTGAAGCTTTCTTT,.,15,TRBJ1-1,.,TRBV7-3
CASSLDRGPYGYTF,TGTGCCAGCAGCCTCGACAGGGGGCCCTATGGCTACACCTTC,.,14,TRBJ1-2,TRBD1,TRBV25-1
CASSVGPSGVETQYF,TGTGCCAGCAGCGTGGGTCCGTCGGGGGTTGAGACCCAGTACTTC,once,15,TRBJ2-5,.,TRBV9
CASSSPGLVGTYNEQFF,TGTGCCAGCAGTTCCCCCGGACTAGTAGGGACCTACAATGAGCAGTTCTTC,.,17,TRBJ2-1,TRBD2,TRBV27
CASSLGTDNEQFF,TGTGCCAGCAGTTTAGGCACAGACAATGAGCAGTTCTTC,.,13,TRBJ2-1,.,TRBV6-5
CASGDRGYEKLFF,TGTGCCAGTGGTGACAGGGGGTACGAAAAACTGTTTTTT,.,13,TRBJ1-4,TRBD1,TRBV7-9
CASSFGSGNQPQHF,TGTGCCAGCAGTTTTGGGAGTGGCAATCAGCCCCAGCATTTT,.,14,TRBJ1-5,.,TRBV27
CASSWTGDQPQHF,TGCGCCAGCAGCTGGACGGGGGACCAGCCCCAGCATTTT,.,13,TRBJ1-5,.,TRBV5-1
CASSFPRQAYNEQFF,TGTGCCAGCAGCTTCCCCCGACAGGCCTACAATGAGCAGTTCTTC,.,15,TRBJ2-1,.,TRBV7-9
CASSPPGGSHTEAFF,TGTGCCAGCAGCCCCCCGGGGGGGTCGCACACTGAAGCTTTCTTT,.,15,TRBJ1-1,.,TRBV28
CASSPVGQLNEQFF,TGTGCCAGCAGCCCAGTGGGACAGCTGAATGAGCAGTTCTTC,.,14,TRBJ2-1,TRBD1,TRBV14
CASSQARGGEQYF,TGTGCCAGCAGCCAAGCAAGGGGGGGTGAGCAGTACTTC,once,13,TRBJ2-7,.,TRBV3-1/TRBV3-2
CASSTGISYNSPLHF,TGCGCCAGCAGCACAGGGATCTCCTATAATTCACCCCTCCACTTT,few,15,TRBJ1-6,.,TRBV10-2
CASSLAGTAGAYGYTF,TGTGCCAGCAGCTTAGCCGGGACGGCAGGGGCCTATGGCTACACCTTC,.,16,TRBJ1-2,.,TRBV7-8
CASSGGLAGLADTQYF,TGTGCCAGCAGTGGAGGGCTAGCGGGGTTGGCAGATACGCAGTATTTT,.,16,TRBJ2-3,TRBD2,TRBV2
CASSPLGSYNEQFF,TGTGCCAGTAGTCCCCTAGGGAGTTACAATGAGCAGTTCTTC,.,14,TRBJ2-1,.,TRBV19
CASSPTYSSYNEQFF,TGTGCCAGCAGTCCGACTTATAGCTCCTACAATGAGCAGTTCTTC,.,15,TRBJ2-1,.,TRBV6-1
CASSFGDRGYEQYF,TGTGCCAGCAGCTTTGGGGACAGGGGGTACGAGCAGTACTTC,.,14,TRBJ2-7,TRBD1,TRBV5-4
CASSSFSGKTDTQYF,TGTGCCAGCAGTTCCTTTAGCGGGAAAACAGATACGCAGTATTTT,.,15,TRBJ2-3,TRBD2,TRBV27
CASSLAPTSGAYEQYF,TGTGCCAGCAGCTTGGCCCCAACTAGCGGGGCGTACGAGCAGTACTTC,.,16,TRBJ2-7,TRBD2,TRBV5-5
CASSPNRDYDTQYF,TGCGCCAGCAGCCCGAACCGGGACTACGATACGCAGTATTTT,.,14,TRBJ2-3,TRBD2,TRBV4-1
CASSLPQEPQHF,TGTGCCAGCTCACTACCACAGGAGCCCCAGCATTTT,.,12,TRBJ1-5,.,TRBV18
CASSLKTGNSPLHF,TGTGCCAGCAGCCTTAAAACAGGGAATTCACCCCTCCACTTT,.,14,TRBJ1-6,.,TRBV3-1/TRBV3-2
CASRHRGNTIYF,TGTGCCAGCAGGCACAGGGGAAACACCATATATTTT,.,12,TRBJ1-3,.,TRBV6-5
CASSLGGHGDETQYF,TGTGCCAGCAGCTTAGGGGGACACGGCGACGAGACCCAGTACTTC,.,15,TRBJ2-5,.,TRBV7-2
CASSYPSGGAQETQYF,TGTGCCAGCAGTTACCCAAGCGGGGGGGCCCAAGAGACCCAGTACTTC,.,16,TRBJ2-5,TRBD2,TRBV6-5
CASSHAGGPYNEQFF,TGTGCCAGCAGCCACGCGGGGGGGCCCTACAATGAGCAGTTCTTC,.,15,TRBJ2-1,TRBD2,TRBV14
CASSERGEGSPLHF,TGTGCCAGCAGTGAACGGGGGGAGGGGTCACCCCTCCACTTT,.,14,TRBJ1-6,.,TRBV6-1
CASSLEQGQGSSPLHF,TGTGCCAGCAGTCTAGAACAGGGACAGGGGAGTTCACCCCTCCACTTT,.,16,TRBJ1-6,TRBD1,TRBV6-6
CASSLGALGGEGQPQHF,TGTGCCAGCAGCTTAGGGGCTCTGGGGGGGGAAGGACAGCCCCAGCATTTT,.,17,TRBJ1-5,.,TRBV7-9
CASSKRQGAWELFF,TGTGCCAGCAGCAAAAGACAGGGGGCTTGGGAGCTGTTTTTT,.,14,TRBJ2-2,TRBD1,TRBV3-1/TRBV3-2
CAISERPRKEEKLFF,TGTGCCATCAGTGAGAGACCCAGAAAGGAGGAAAAACTGTTTTTT,.,15,TRBJ1-4,.,TRBV10-3
CASSPTHSGANTDTQYF,TGTGCCAGTAGCCCAACCCATAGCGGGGCGAACACAGATACGCAGTATTTT,.,17,TRBJ2-3,TRBD2,TRBV19